These 8 T cell receptor beta chains came from one sample sequenced in a study of cytomegalovirus exposure and HLA in healthy donors. 13 Jbeta primers and 60 Vbeta primers were used for the PCR. Generated by immunoSEQ multiplex PCR, the TCRdb table keeps only in-frame clones and is missing some. Among approximately 180,000 clones listed, about four fifths were seen once. The specimen sequenced was PBMCs. These receptors originate from a male donor in good health and CMV-seronegative.

The chain employs TRBV5-4 and TRBJ2-1; D might be TRBD2 (7 bases). V was cut by 6 bases and J by 4 bases, with 17 bases left in between. The germline V gene has CDR1 SGHNT and CDR2 YYREEE (reference sequence). CDR3 size: 15 residues. This chain's CDR3 is CASTLEGGTYNEQFF. The CDR3 nucleotides read TGTGCCAGCACCTTAGAGGGGGGGACTTACAATGAGCAGTTCTTC.

J is TRBJ1-5 and V is TRBV28; D is perhaps TRBD1 (6 bases). Germline CDR1 is MDHEN and CDR2 is SYDVKM. The CDR3 has 14 residues. Trimming left V 6 bases short and J 3 bases short, with 12 bases between. The CDR3 is CASRKGQVNQPQHF. The DNA of the CDR3 is TGTGCCAGCAGAAAGGGACAAGTCAATCAGCCCCAGCATTTT.

J is TRBJ2-2 and V is TRBV7-2, with D tentatively TRBD2 (5 bases). Germline V CDR1 and CDR2: SGHTA, FQGNSA. Trimming stripped 3 bases from V and 6 bases from J, with 14 bases between. The CDR3 runs to 15 residues. CDR3 amino acids: CASSFGVSPAGELFF. In nucleotides, the CDR3 is TGTGCCAGCAGCTTCGGGGTCTCACCAGCCGGGGAGCTGTTTTTT.

The chain employs TRBV7-8 and TRBJ2-1; 7 nucleotides match TRBD2. After removal of 0 bases from V and 4 bases from J, the junction contained 0 bases not matched to a gene. The CDR3 has 14 amino acids. Germline V lookup: CDR1 SGHVS, CDR2 FQNEAQ. The CDR3 DNA reads TGTGCCAGCAGCTTAGCGGGAGGGTACAATGAGCAGTTCTTC. Protein: CASSLAGGYNEQFF. The variable domain in full, with the rest retrieved from reference TRBV7-8 and TRBJ2-1, is GAGVSQSPRYKVAKRGQDVALRCDPISGHVSLFWYQQALGQGPEFLTYFQNEAQLDKSGLPSDRFFAERPEGSVSTLKIQRTQQEDSAVYLCASSLAGGYNEQFFGPGTRLTVL.

The rearrangement links TRBV7-9 to TRBJ2-4; 9 positions match TRBD1. The V gene end was trimmed by 5 bases and the J gene end by 7 bases; junction bases not matched to a gene: 6. The CDR3 has 14 amino acids. Germline V gene sequence: CDR1 SEHNR, CDR2 FQNEAQ (reference sequence). The CDR3 DNA reads as TGTGCCAGCAGCCCAGGGACAGGGCGGAACATTCAGTACTTC. This sequence encodes CASSPGTGRNIQYF.

The chain recombines TRBV7-3 with TRBJ2-1; TRBD2 agrees at 9 bases. The CDR3 runs 15 residues. The germline gives CDR1 SGHTA, CDR2 FQGTGA. With V trimmed by 2 bases and J by 7 bases, 6 bases remained unmatched. This chain's CDR3 is CASSLVREGLNEQFF. The CDR3 nucleotides read TGTGCCAGCAGCTTAGTGCGGGAGGGCCTTAATGAGCAGTTCTTC.

The chain joins TRBV5-4 to TRBJ1-1; the D is unclear. CDR1 is SGHNT and CDR2 is YYREEE in the germline V gene (reference sequence). The CDR3 consists of 13 residues. V dropped 0 bases and J dropped 1 base, with 4 bases sitting between them. Written as DNA, the CDR3 is TGTGCCAGCAGCTTGGGTAAGAACACTGAAGCTTTCTTT. Translation gives CASSLGKNTEAFF.

This sequence joins TRBV7-7 and TRBJ2-2; the D gene is possibly TRBD2 (7 bases). Germline V gene data show CDR1 as SSHAT and CDR2 as FNYEAQ (reference sequence). The CDR3 contains 14 residues. The ends were cut back, 6 bases at V and 6 bases at J, with 14 bases in the middle. The CDR3 region has the DNA TGTGCCAGCAGTCTCCGGGGGGCCGCCGGGGAGCTGTTTTTT. Amino acids: CASSLRGAAGELFF.